This T cell receptor (beta chain) was sequenced during a study of cytomegalovirus exposure and HLA in healthy donors. There are 14 residues in the CDR3. Trimming at V came to 4 bases and at J to 4 bases, leaving 6 bases not matched to a gene. Germline CDR1 reads SGHNT; CDR2 reads YYREEE (reference sequence). 13 Jbeta primers and 60 Vbeta primers were used for the PCR. The protocol was immunoSEQ multiplex PCR, while the TCRdb copy is restricted to in-frame clones and leaves out a portion. The sample holds fewer than 200,000 clones; about 75% are singletons and the top ten take 2.5% to 3.5%. Although they were nominally healthy when sampled, donors likely had unrecorded immune exposures.

The clonotype comes from a woman aged 45-59 years in good health and CMV-seropositive. What was sequenced was PBMCs. The chain carries TRBV5-4 and TRBJ1-2; 8 positions match TRBD1. The CDR3 loop is CASSRTGSGYGYTF. The DNA for the CDR3 is TGTGCCAGCAGCCGGACAGGGTCTGGCTATGGCTACACCTTC.